This T cell receptor beta chain was captured in a study of cytomegalovirus exposure and HLA in healthy donors. The table lists this clone with a few counts. The CDR3 is made up of 13 amino acids. CDR1 and CDR2 from the germline V gene are SGHTA and FQGNSA. V was shortened by 6 bases and J by 4 bases, with 13 bases between the two germline ends. Primers: 60 Vbeta forward and 13 Jbeta reverse. The protocol was immunoSEQ multiplex PCR, while the TCRdb copy is restricted to in-frame clones and leaves out a portion. The repertoire holds around 140,000 clones, with approximately 72% as singletons. The rearrangement links TRBV7-2 to TRBJ2-7, with a tentative D call TRBD2 (6 bases). This TCR derives from a woman aged 60-75 years in good health and CMV-seronegative. Sequencing was done on a sample of PBMCs. The CDR3 region has the DNA TGTGCCAGCAGTCCGGGACGGGGGTACGAGCAGTACTTC. This translates into CASSPGRGYEQYF.